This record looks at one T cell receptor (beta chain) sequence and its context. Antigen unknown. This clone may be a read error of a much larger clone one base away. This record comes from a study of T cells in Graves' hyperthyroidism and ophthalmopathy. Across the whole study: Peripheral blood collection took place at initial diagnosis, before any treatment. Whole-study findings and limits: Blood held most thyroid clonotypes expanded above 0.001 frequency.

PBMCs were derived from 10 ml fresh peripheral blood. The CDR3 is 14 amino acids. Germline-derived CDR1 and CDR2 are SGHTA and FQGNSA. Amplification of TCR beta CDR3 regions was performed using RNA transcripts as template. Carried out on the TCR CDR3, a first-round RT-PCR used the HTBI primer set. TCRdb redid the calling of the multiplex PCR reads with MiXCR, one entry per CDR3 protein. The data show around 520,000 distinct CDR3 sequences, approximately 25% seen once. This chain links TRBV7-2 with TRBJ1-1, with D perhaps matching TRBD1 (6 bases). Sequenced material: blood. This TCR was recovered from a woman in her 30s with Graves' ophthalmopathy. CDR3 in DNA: TGTGTCAGCAGCTTAGTACAGGGTGGTACTGAAGCTTTCTTT. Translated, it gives CVSSLVQGGTEAFF.